The 23 T cell receptor beta chains below were found in one sample sequenced in a study of CD8 T cells in ankylosing spondylitis. TCRdb analysed the 5' RACE reads with MiXCR anew, one entry per CDR3 protein. The sample lists 300,000 to 350,000 distinct CDR3 sequences; roughly 12% were seen once. Sequences were obtained from blood, either unsorted or a sorted T cell fraction (not recorded which). The receptors originated from a female donor with ankylosing spondylitis or in good health (not recorded which).

This clonotype was seen at least ten times. The CDR3 DNA reads TGCAGTGCTATCAGAAGCACAGATACGCAGTATTTT. Its protein is CSAIRSTDTQYF. The chain employs TRBV20-1 and TRBJ2-3; no clear D gene. CDR3 length equals 12 residues. CDR1 is DFQATT, CDR2 SNEGSKA, per germline (reference sequence). V was shortened by 4 bases and J by 0 bases, with 5 bases between the two germline ends.

This clonotype appeared a few times. The chain combines TRBV5-6 with TRBJ2-1; possibly TRBD1 for D (6 bases). The CDR3 has 14 amino acids. The germline V gene has CDR1 SGHDT and CDR2 YYEEEE. V was shortened by 6 bases and J by 4 bases, with 14 bases between the two germline ends. The CDR3 region has the DNA TGTGCCAGCACCAGAGGACAGCCATACAATGAGCAGTTCTTC. Encoded protein: CASTRGQPYNEQFF.

This clonotype was seen at least ten times. This chain links TRBV5-1 with TRBJ2-1; 12 bases map to TRBD1. In germline, CDR1 is SGHRS, CDR2 YFSETQ. V gave up 4 bases and J gave up 9 bases; unmatched junction bases: 8. The CDR3 runs to 15 residues. The DNA of the CDR3 is TGCGCCAGCAGCCACCCGGGACAGGGGGCGGCTGAGCAGTTCTTC. Translating it yields CASSHPGQGAAEQFF.

With regard to this clonotype: A read error may be the cause here, since a much bigger clone is one base away. V usage is TRBV6-2 or TRBV6-3 and J usage is TRBJ2-7, with 7 bases that match TRBD2. The germline V gene has CDR1 MNHEY and CDR2 SVGEGT. This CDR3 region has 14 residues. The CDR3 is CASTRGGISYVQYF. CDR3 nucleotide sequence: TGTGCCAGCACGCGCGGGGGTATCTCCTACGTGCAGTACTTC.

Of note for this clonotype: A much larger clone lies one base from this, so it may be a read error. V usage is TRBV24-1 and J usage is TRBJ2-2, with TRBD2 identical over 13 bases. The CDR3 covers 18 residues. Germline CDR1 KGHDR, CDR2 SFDVKD. The CDR3 loop reads CATCDTGLAGSNTGELFF. CDR3 in DNA: TGTGCCACCTGTGATACGGGACTAGCGGGATCGAACACCGGGGAGCTGTTTTTT.

As for this clonotype: A read error may account for a junction end that differs from germline. The chain links TRBV7-6 to TRBJ2-2; 8 bases line up with TRBD1. CDR1 and CDR2 from the germline V gene are SGHVS and FNYEAQ. The CDR3 is made up of 16 amino acids. The CDR3 coding sequence is TGTGCCAGCAACGTCACCTCACAGGGGGGTGCCGGGGACCTGTTTTTT. Amino acids: CASNVTSQGGAGDLFF.

Comment on this clonotype: The junction shows a germline mismatch at one end, possibly a read error. The genes are TRBV4-3 and TRBJ2-1; either TRBD1 or TRBD2 may fit D (7 bases each). The germline gives CDR1 LGHNA, CDR2 YSLEER. The CDR3 has 18 amino acids. Here the CDR3 reads CAISQEGAGGSVYNEQFF. Written as DNA, the CDR3 is TGCGCCATCAGCCAAGAGGGGGCGGGCGGGAGTGTCTACAATGAGCAGTTCTTC.

The chain carries TRBV18 and TRBJ2-7; 8 bases align to TRBD1. In germline, CDR1 is KGHSH, CDR2 LQKENI. CDR3 length: 14 residues. Losses at the gene ends were 6 bases for V and 3 bases for J; bases not matched to a gene: 7. CDR3 amino acids: CASSPTTGGYEQYF. CDR3 in DNA: TGTGCCAGCTCCCCGACTACAGGGGGCTACGAGCAGTACTTC.

The chain couples TRBV18 to TRBJ1-1, with a weak D call TRBD1 (5 bases). There are 18 residues in the CDR3. Trimming pared 6 bases from V and 0 bases from J, leaving 23 bases between. The V gene's germline CDR1 is KGHSH and CDR2 LQKENI. The CDR3 reads CASSRVEAGDLMNTEAFF. The CDR3 DNA reads as TGTGCCAGCTCCAGAGTAGAGGCGGGGGATCTCATGAACACTGAAGCTTTCTTT.

At least ten counts were recorded for this clonotype. The DNA of the CDR3 is TGCGCCAGCAGCTTGGAACAGCGGGTTGGCGAGCAGTTCTTC. Its protein product is CASSLEQRVGEQFF. V is TRBV5-1 and J is TRBJ2-1; possibly TRBD2 for D (6 bases). This CDR3 spans 14 amino acids. Germline CDR1 SGHRS, CDR2 YFSETQ. Trimming removed 0 bases at V and 10 bases at J, with 14 bases between.

The sample holds many counts of this clonotype. The rearrangement uses TRBV7-8 and TRBJ2-2, with 7 bases fitting TRBD2. With 6 bases clipped from V and 0 bases from J, the junction kept 4 bases outside the gene matches. Germline CDR1 reads SGHVS; CDR2 reads FQNEAQ. The CDR3 loop spans 15 amino acids. The CDR3 spells CASRFAGANTGELFF. In DNA, the CDR3 is TGTGCCAGCAGATTTGCGGGGGCGAACACCGGGGAGCTGTTTTTT.

This clonotype came up many times. The chain combines TRBV15 with TRBJ1-3; TRBD1 matches at 7 bases. Germline V lookup: CDR1 LNHNV, CDR2 YYDKDF (reference sequence). Germline trimming cut 0 bases from V and 2 bases from J; bases unmatched to any gene: 4. The CDR3 contains 16 residues. The CDR3 region is CATSREGGTAGNTIYF. In DNA form, the CDR3 reads TGTGCCACCAGCAGAGAGGGGGGGACAGCTGGAAACACCATATATTTT.

This clonotype was observed many times. The chain carries TRBV12-3 or TRBV12-4 and TRBJ1-6, with no clear D. The CDR3 runs 15 residues. Trimming took 5 bases from V and 7 from J, leaving 15 bases between them. CDR3 DNA: TGTGCCAGCAGTGACCTGCGGGGTGGAAATTCACCCCTCCACTTT. Translated, it gives CASSDLRGGNSPLHF.

This clonotype appeared a few times. The J gene is TRBJ1-3, the V gene TRBV2, with a tentative D call TRBD1 (6 bases). V lost 6 bases to trimming and J lost 0 bases, with 12 bases between them. Germline-derived CDR1 and CDR2 are SNHLY and FYNNEI. The CDR3 contains 15 residues. The CDR3 here is CASRSDSVSGNTIYF. In DNA form, the CDR3 reads TGTGCCAGCAGATCGGACAGCGTCTCTGGAAACACCATATATTTT.

This clonotype was seen at least ten times. The chain carries TRBV11-2 and TRBJ2-7; 12 bases are shared with TRBD2. CDR1 and CDR2 (germline): SGHAT, FQNNGV. V was clipped by 4 bases and J by 1 base; unmatched bases: 5. This CDR3 spans 16 amino acids. The CDR3 loop is CASSSRLAGVSYEQYF. The CDR3 nucleotides read TGTGCCAGCAGCTCGAGACTAGCGGGAGTATCCTACGAGCAGTACTTC.

This clonotype was observed many times. This sequence joins TRBV7-2 and TRBJ2-1; TRBD2 is a possible D gene (6 bases). Per germline, CDR1 SGHTA and CDR2 FQGNSA. The CDR3 is 16 residues long. Trimming removed 5 bases at V and 4 bases at J, with 18 bases between. As DNA, the CDR3 is TGTGCCAGCAGCCCCGACCGGGACTCAGGGTACAATGAGCAGTTCTTC. Protein product: CASSPDRDSGYNEQFF.

This clonotype was observed many times. Here the CDR3 DNA reads TGTGCCAGCAGCTCCCCGCCCCGGACTAGCCCTTCAACCTACGAGCAGTACTTC. Protein: CASSSPPRTSPSTYEQYF. The V gene is TRBV11-2, the J gene TRBJ2-7, with 8 positions matching TRBD2. The length of the CDR3 is 18 residues. The V segment lost 4 bases and the J segment 2 bases; nucleotides outside the gene matches: 16. The germline V gene has CDR1 SGHAT and CDR2 FQNNGV.

This clonotype was recorded a few times. A much larger clone sits a single nucleotide away, making a read error possible. The chain links TRBV20-1 to TRBJ2-1; no clear D gene. The germline CDR1 and CDR2 sequences are DFQATT and SNEGSKA (reference sequence). The CDR3 consists of 9 residues. In DNA, the CDR3 is TGCAGGGCCCCGGTTCCGCCGGTCTTC. Its protein is CRAPVPPVF.

Many counts were recorded for this clonotype. The chain combines TRBV5-1 with TRBJ2-5; D perhaps matches TRBD2 (5 bases). Germline CDR1 and CDR2: SGHRS and YFSETQ. This CDR3 comprises 12 residues. The V end was cut by 5 bases, the J end by 5 bases, with 10 bases between. CDR3 residues: CASRRVGETQYF. The CDR3 DNA is TGCGCCAGCAGGAGGGTCGGGGAGACCCAGTACTTC.

The sample holds many counts of this clonotype. The V call is TRBV20-1, the J call TRBJ2-3; TRBD2 agrees at 10 bases. V lost 5 bases and J lost 6; bases outside the gene matches: 11. Germline CDR1 is DFQATT and CDR2 is SNEGSKA (reference sequence). This CDR3 comprises 15 residues. CDR3 sequence reads: CSACPLAGVPDTQYF. Here the CDR3 DNA reads TGCAGTGCTTGTCCTCTAGCGGGAGTCCCGGATACGCAGTATTTT.

This clonotype was picked up many times. CDR3: CASRARSGDSTYTEAFF. CDR3 nucleotide sequence: TGCGCCAGCAGGGCAAGATCCGGGGACAGCACGTACACTGAAGCTTTCTTT. V usage is TRBV5-1 and J usage is TRBJ1-1; 7 bases fit TRBD1. Germline trimming cut 5 bases from V and 3 bases from J; bases unmatched to any gene: 16. This CDR3 has 17 residues. Germline lookup yields CDR1 SGHRS and CDR2 YFSETQ.

This clonotype was picked up many times. The J gene is TRBJ1-2, the V gene TRBV20-1, with D unresolved. The CDR3 is made up of 12 amino acids. V lost 0 bases and J lost 5, with 7 bases in between. Germline assignment: CDR1 DFQATT and CDR2 SNEGSKA (reference sequence). CDR3 sequence reads: CSARDFPYGYTF. In DNA form, the CDR3 reads TGCAGTGCTAGAGATTTTCCGTATGGCTACACCTTC.

This clonotype appeared a few times. V and J are TRBV20-1 and TRBJ2-1; D gene uncertain. From germline, CDR1 is DFQATT and CDR2 SNEGSKA (reference sequence). The CDR3 length is 14 residues. Trimming removed 1 base at V and 8 bases at J, with 15 bases between. This CDR3 reads CSARVHLTKDEQFF. Here the CDR3 DNA reads TGCAGTGCTAGAGTCCACCTGACGAAGGATGAGCAGTTCTTC.